This TCR beta chain came from a study of blood T cell repertoires in COVID-19. Trimming at V came to 4 bases and at J to 4 bases, leaving 7 bases not matched to a gene. Germline V lookup: CDR1 SGHTS, CDR2 YDEGEE. The CDR3 loop spans 17 amino acids. Produced via immunoSEQ multiplex PCR; TCRdb's table is partial and in-frame only. This sample has a few hundred thousand clones; approximately 90% occur once, and the top ten carry roughly 10%. This receptor was identified in a woman aged 45-60 years who had recovered from COVID-19. The chain recombines TRBV5-8 with TRBJ2-3; 15 nucleotides align to TRBD2. The material sequenced was PBMCs or T cells enriched from blood (not recorded which). The CDR3 is CASSLPWTSGGADTQYF. CDR3 in DNA: TGTGCCAGCAGCCTCCCATGGACTAGCGGGGGGGCAGATACGCAGTATTTT.